This TCR beta chain came from a study of shared clonotypes between healthy human individuals. Turning to this clone: What it binds is unknown.

The CDR3 has 12 residues. Trimming shortened V by 5 bases and J by 13 bases, and 18 bases separated the two germline ends. CDR1 is SQVTM, CDR2 ANQGSEA, per germline. Sequencing used immunoSEQ multiplex PCR; TCRdb keeps in-frame clones, though not all of them. The sample holds 700,000 to 950,000 clones, 95% to 97% seen once. The study, taken as a whole, reports: Across a few donors, naive CD4 shared roughly 5%, naive CD8 over 3%, memory CD4 about 2.4%, memory CD8 0.4% to 0.5%.

Positive CCR7 selection of CD45RO-negative cells yielded the naive CD8 cells, and terminally differentiated effector memory CD45RA+ cells were excluded. The clonotype was recovered from a man aged 25 to 40 in good health. The source material was naive CD8+ T cells sorted from blood. The chain couples TRBV29-1 to TRBJ2-1; perhaps TRBD2 as D (6 bases). The CDR3 is CSVWVPSGEQFF. CDR3 nucleotides: TGCAGCGTTTGGGTCCCATCGGGAGAACAGTTCTTC.